A single sample is the source of the 14 T cell receptor beta chains below, sequenced in a study of lung T cells in sarcoidosis with Löfgren's syndrome. TCRdb reprocessed the reads with MiXCR, giving one entry per CDR3 protein. The data contain 2,000 to 3,000 distinct CDR3 sequences, around 30% of them singletons. Sequences were obtained from CD4+ T cells from PBMCs. These receptors were obtained from a human donor with sarcoidosis (Löfgren's syndrome or another form), or a control subject (not recorded which).

The table lists this clonotype with many counts. The chain employs TRBV12-3 or TRBV12-4 and TRBJ2-3; D perhaps matches TRBD2 (5 bases). The CDR3 totals 16 residues. Trimming shortened V by 6 bases and J by 0 bases, and 16 bases separated the two germline ends. CDR3 bases: TGTGCCAGCAGCTTCGGACTTACCATTAGCACAGATACGCAGTATTTT. Amino acids: CASSFGLTISTDTQYF.

This clonotype was counted a few times. This sequence may be a read error, since a much larger clone differs from it by one base. The chain uses TRBV12-3 or TRBV12-4 and TRBJ1-2; a possible D gene is TRBD1 (5 bases). The CDR3 extends over 13 amino acids. CDR3 bases: TGTGCCTGCAGTTTGGGGACTCCGGCTGGCTACACCTTC. This sequence encodes CACSLGTPAGYTF.

In this sample, this clonotype turned up many times. This chain connects TRBV12-3 or TRBV12-4 to TRBJ2-5; no clear D. The CDR3 consists of 11 residues. Between the trimmed V and J ends, which lost 7 bases and 4 bases, there was a span of 7 bases. This CDR3 reads CASTHGETQYF. CDR3 in DNA: TGTGCCAGCACTCATGGAGAGACCCAGTACTTC.

By share of the sample, this clonotype is large. The chain couples TRBV6-1 to TRBJ1-1; D call uncertain. CDR3 length: 13 amino acids. Germline V CDR1 and CDR2: MNHNS, SASEGT. The V and J ends lost 6 bases and 0 bases respectively, with 8 bases between them. The CDR3 is CASRLQMNTEAFF. CDR3 DNA: TGTGCCAGCAGATTACAGATGAACACTGAAGCTTTCTTT.

The chain is built from TRBV28 and TRBJ1-5, with D maybe TRBD1 (6 bases). Looked up from germline, CDR1 is MDHEN and CDR2 is SYDVKM. The CDR3 has 16 amino acids. The ends were cut back, 1 base at V and 4 bases at J, with 14 bases in the middle. CDR3 loop: CASSLYRAGGNQPQHF. CDR3 in DNA: TGTGCCAGCAGTTTATACAGGGCAGGCGGAAATCAGCCCCAGCATTTT.

This clonotype is termed large (0.1 to 1%). V and J are TRBV6-6 and TRBJ2-7; no clear D gene. With 2 bases removed from V and 2 bases from J, the gap between germline ends came to 10 bases. Germline V gene data show CDR1 as MNHNY and CDR2 as SVGAGI (reference sequence). The CDR3 loop spans 14 amino acids. CDR3: CASSYRQIAYEQYF. CDR3 nucleotides: TGTGCCAGCAGTTACAGGCAGATAGCCTACGAGCAGTACTTC.

V is TRBV27 and J is TRBJ2-4, with D tentatively TRBD2 (5 bases). The CDR3 totals 15 residues. Germline assignment: CDR1 MNHEY and CDR2 SMNVEV (reference sequence). With 6 bases removed from V and 3 bases from J, the gap between germline ends came to 15 bases. The CDR3 spells CASSLSPEGKNIQYF. In DNA, the CDR3 is TGTGCCAGCAGCCTCTCACCAGAGGGCAAAAACATTCAGTACTTC.

By frequency in the sample, this clonotype is medium-sized (0.01 to 0.1%). V usage is TRBV2 and J usage is TRBJ2-3; no clear D. Deletions cut 7 bases from V and 4 bases from J, with 12 bases between. CDR1 and CDR2 (germline): SNHLY, FYNNEI. The CDR3 covers 13 residues. CDR3 bases: TGTGCCAGCATAAGGCGGAGCCCAGATACGCAGTATTTT. Translated, it gives CASIRRSPDTQYF. Together with reference TRBV2 and TRBJ2-3, the CDR3 gives the full variable domain: EPEVTQTPSHQVTQMGQEVILRCVPISNHLYFYWYRQILGQKVEFLVSFYNNEISEKSEIFDDQFSVERPDGSNFTLKIRSTKLEDSAMYFCASIRRSPDTQYFGPGTRLTVL.

Within the sample, this clonotype is medium-sized. The V gene is TRBV11-3, the J gene TRBJ2-3; 9 positions match TRBD2. From germline, CDR1 is SGHNT and CDR2 YENEEA. This CDR3 contains 15 residues. Unmatched junction bases numbered 3, after V lost 4 bases and J lost 1 base. The CDR3, as DNA: TGTGCCAGCAGCTCCCAGCGGGAGGGCACAGATACGCAGTATTTT. This codes for CASSSQREGTDTQYF.

The chain employs TRBV20-1 and TRBJ2-5; D is possibly TRBD1 (7 bases). V shed 6 bases and J shed 5 bases, with 16 bases lying between them. The CDR3 has 13 residues. Germline-derived CDR1 and CDR2 are DFQATT and SNEGSKA (reference sequence). CDR3 DNA: TGCAGTGCAATAGGGGGCGCGGGGGAGACCCAGTACTTC. Amino acid sequence: CSAIGGAGETQYF.

This clonotype is categorized as medium-sized (0.01 to 0.1%). The chain carries TRBV4-1 and TRBJ2-1, with 8 bases identical to TRBD2. Germline CDR1 and CDR2: MGHRA and YSYEKL. This CDR3 has 14 amino acids. Germline trimming cut 0 bases from V and 10 bases from J; bases unmatched to any gene: 5. CDR3 nucleotides: TGCGCCAGCAGCCAAGACCGGGTAGCGGGAGAGCAGTTCTTC. As protein: CASSQDRVAGEQFF.

A word on this clonotype: Germline and junction disagree at one end, which may indicate a read error. The rearrangement links TRBV4-1 to TRBJ2-1, with 9 bases matching TRBD2. This CDR3 has 16 amino acids. Germline assignment: CDR1 MGHRA and CDR2 YSYEKL. CDR3 sequence reads: CASSHLSGTSLNEQLF. In DNA, the CDR3 is TGCGCCAGCAGCCACCTCAGCGGGACTAGCTTAAATGAGCAGCTCTTC.

This clonotype is termed medium-sized. This sequence joins TRBV7-9 and TRBJ1-1, with no clear D. Germline CDR1 SEHNR, CDR2 FQNEAQ (reference sequence). V was trimmed by 3 bases and J by 3 bases, leaving 5 bases between them. The CDR3 covers 12 residues. CDR3 nucleotide sequence: TGTGCCAGCAGCTTCAAGGACACTGAAGCTTTCTTT. It yields the protein CASSFKDTEAFF.

This clonotype is termed medium-sized. This sequence joins TRBV6-2 or TRBV6-3 and TRBJ2-1; 7 nucleotides match TRBD2. Trimming cost V 2 bases and J 1 base; bases outside gene matches: 5. The CDR3 has 16 amino acids. Germline V lookup: CDR1 MNHEY, CDR2 SVGEGT. The DNA for the CDR3 is TGTGCCAGCAGTTACGATCCGGGAGGATCCTACAATGAGCAGTTCTTC. This encodes CASSYDPGGSYNEQFF.